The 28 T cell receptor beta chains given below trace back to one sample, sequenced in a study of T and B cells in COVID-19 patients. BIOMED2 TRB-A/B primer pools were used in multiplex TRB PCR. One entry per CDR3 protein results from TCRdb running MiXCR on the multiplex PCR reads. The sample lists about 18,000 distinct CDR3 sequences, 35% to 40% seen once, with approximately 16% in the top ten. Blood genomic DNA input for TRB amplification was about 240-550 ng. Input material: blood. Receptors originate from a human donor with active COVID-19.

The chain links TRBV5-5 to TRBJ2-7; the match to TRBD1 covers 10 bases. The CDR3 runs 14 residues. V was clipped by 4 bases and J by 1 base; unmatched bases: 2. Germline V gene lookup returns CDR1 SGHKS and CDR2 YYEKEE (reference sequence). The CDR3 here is CASSPGQGSYEQYF. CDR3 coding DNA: TGTGCCAGCAGCCCGGGACAGGGGTCCTACGAGCAGTACTTC.

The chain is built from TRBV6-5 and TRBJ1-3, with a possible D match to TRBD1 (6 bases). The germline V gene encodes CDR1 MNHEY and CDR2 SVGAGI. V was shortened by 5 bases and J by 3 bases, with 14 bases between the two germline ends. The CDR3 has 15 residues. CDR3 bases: TGTGCCAGCAGTCAGGGGATTTGGAGTGGAAACACCATATATTTT. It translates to CASSQGIWSGNTIYF.

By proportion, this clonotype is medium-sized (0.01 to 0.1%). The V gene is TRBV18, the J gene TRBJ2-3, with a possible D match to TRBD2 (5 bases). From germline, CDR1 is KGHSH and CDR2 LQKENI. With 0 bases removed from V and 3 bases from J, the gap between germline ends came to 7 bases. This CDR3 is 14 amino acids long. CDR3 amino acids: CASSPPERTDTQYF. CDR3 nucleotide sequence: TGTGCCAGCTCACCACCAGAGCGGACAGATACGCAGTATTTT.

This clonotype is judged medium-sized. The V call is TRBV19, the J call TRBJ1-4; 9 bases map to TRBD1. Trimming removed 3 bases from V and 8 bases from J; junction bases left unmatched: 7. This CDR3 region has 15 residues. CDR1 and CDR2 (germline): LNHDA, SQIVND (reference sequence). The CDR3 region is CASSMEDRGGEKLFF. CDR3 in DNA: TGTGCCAGTAGTATGGAGGACAGGGGTGGAGAAAAACTGTTTTTT. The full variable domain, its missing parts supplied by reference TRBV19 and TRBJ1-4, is DGGITQSPKYLFRKEGQNVTLSCEQNLNHDAMYWYRQDPGQGLRLIYYSQIVNDFQKGDIAEGYSVSREKKESFPLTVTSAQKNPTAFYLCASSMEDRGGEKLFFGSGTQLSVL.

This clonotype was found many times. In DNA form, the CDR3 reads TGTGCCAGCAGCCCACGACTAGCGGGGGGAACAGATACGCAGTATTTT. Its translation is CASSPRLAGGTDTQYF. This chain connects TRBV27 to TRBJ2-3; 13 bases fit TRBD2. The V and J ends lost 6 bases and 3 bases, in that order; junction bases with no gene match: 6. The CDR3 sequence is 16 residues long. Germline loops: CDR1 MNHEY, CDR2 SMNVEV (reference sequence).

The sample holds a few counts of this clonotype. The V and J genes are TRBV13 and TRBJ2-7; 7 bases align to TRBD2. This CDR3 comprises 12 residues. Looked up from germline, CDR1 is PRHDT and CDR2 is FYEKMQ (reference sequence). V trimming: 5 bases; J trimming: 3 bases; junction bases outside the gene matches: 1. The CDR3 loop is CASSPGGYEQYV. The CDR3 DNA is TGTGCCAGCAGCCCGGGGGGCTACGAGCAGTACGTC.

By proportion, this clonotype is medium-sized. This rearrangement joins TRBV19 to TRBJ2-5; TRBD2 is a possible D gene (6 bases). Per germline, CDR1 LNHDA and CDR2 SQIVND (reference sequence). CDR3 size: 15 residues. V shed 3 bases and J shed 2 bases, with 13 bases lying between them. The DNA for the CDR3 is TGTGCCAGTAGTATTCGGCAGGGAGGTCAAGAGACCCAGTACTTC. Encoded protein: CASSIRQGGQETQYF. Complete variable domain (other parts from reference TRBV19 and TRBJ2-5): DGGITQSPKYLFRKEGQNVTLSCEQNLNHDAMYWYRQDPGQGLRLIYYSQIVNDFQKGDIAEGYSVSREKKESFPLTVTSAQKNPTAFYLCASSIRQGGQETQYFGPGTRLLVL.

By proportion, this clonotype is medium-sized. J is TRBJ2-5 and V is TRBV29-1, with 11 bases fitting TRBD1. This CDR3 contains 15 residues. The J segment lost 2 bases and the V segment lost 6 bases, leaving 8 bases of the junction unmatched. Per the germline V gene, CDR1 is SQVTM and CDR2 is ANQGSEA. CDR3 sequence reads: CSVQRTGGEQETQYF. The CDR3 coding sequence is TGCAGCGTCCAGAGGACAGGGGGCGAGCAAGAGACCCAGTACTTC.

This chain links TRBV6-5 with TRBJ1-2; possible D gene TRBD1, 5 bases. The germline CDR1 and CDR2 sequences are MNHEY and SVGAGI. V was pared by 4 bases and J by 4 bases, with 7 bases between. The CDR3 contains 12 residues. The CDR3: CASSSDTYGYTF. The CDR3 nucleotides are TGTGCCAGCAGTTCGGACACCTATGGCTACACCTTC.

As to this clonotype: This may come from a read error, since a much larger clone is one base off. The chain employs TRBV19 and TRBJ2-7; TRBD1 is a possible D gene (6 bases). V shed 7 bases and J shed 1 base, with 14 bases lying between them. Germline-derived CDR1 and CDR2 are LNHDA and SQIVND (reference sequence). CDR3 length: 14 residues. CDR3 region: CASKWGTRSYEQYF. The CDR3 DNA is TGTGCCAGTAAATGGGGGACACGGTCCTACGAGCAGTACTTC.

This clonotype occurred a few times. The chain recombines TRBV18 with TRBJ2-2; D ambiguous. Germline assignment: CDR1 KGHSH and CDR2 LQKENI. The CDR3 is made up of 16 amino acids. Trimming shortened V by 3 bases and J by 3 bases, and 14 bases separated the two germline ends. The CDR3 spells CASSPGPRTDTGELFF. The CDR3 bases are TGTGCCAGCTCACCGGGTCCGAGAACCGACACCGGGGAGCTGTTTTTT. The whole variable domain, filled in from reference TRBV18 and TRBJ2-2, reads NAGVMQNPRHLVRRRGQEARLRCSPMKGHSHVYWYRQLPEEGLKFMVYLQKENIIDESGMPKERFSAEFPKEGPSILRIQQVVRGDSAAYFCASSPGPRTDTGELFFGEGSRLTVL.

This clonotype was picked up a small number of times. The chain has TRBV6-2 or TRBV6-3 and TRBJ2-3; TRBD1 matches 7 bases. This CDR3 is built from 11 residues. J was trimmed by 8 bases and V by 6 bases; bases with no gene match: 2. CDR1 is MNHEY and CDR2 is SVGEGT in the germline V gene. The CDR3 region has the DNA TGTGCCAGCAGAGGGGACAGTACGCAGTATTTT. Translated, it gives CASRGDSTQYF.

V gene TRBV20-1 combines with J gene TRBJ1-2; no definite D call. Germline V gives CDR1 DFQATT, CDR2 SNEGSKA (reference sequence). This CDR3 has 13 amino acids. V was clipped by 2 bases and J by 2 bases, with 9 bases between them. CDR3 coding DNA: TGCAGTGCTAGATCTTCTGGGAACTATGGCTACACCTTC. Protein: CSARSSGNYGYTF.

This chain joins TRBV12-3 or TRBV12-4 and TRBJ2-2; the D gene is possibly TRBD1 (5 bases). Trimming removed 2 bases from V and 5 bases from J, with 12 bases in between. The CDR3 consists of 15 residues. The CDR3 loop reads CASSLFRGTTGELFF. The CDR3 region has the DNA TGTGCCAGCAGTTTATTTAGGGGTACGACCGGGGAGCTGTTTTTT.

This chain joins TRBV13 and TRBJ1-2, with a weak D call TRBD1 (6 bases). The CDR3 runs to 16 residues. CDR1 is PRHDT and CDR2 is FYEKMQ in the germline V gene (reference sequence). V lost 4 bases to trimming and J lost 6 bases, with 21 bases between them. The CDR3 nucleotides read TGTGCCAGCAGCTGGAGGGAGTCAGGGGATAGACATGGCTACACCTTC. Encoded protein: CASSWRESGDRHGYTF.

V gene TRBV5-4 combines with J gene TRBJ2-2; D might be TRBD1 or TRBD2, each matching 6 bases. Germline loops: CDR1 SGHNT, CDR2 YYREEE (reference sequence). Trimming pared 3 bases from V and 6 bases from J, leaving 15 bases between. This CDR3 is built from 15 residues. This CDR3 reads CASSSLRGVAGELFF. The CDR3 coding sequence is TGTGCCAGCAGCTCCCTGAGGGGGGTGGCCGGGGAGCTGTTTTTT.

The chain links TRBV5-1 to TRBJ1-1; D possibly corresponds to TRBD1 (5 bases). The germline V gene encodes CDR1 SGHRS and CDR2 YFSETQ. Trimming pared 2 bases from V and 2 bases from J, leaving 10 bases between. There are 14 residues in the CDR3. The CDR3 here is CASSLQDANTEAFF. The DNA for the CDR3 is TGCGCCAGCAGCTTACAGGACGCCAACACTGAAGCTTTCTTT.

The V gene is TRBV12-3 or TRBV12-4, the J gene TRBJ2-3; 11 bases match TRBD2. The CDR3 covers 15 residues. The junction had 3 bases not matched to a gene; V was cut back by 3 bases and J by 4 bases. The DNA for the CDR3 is TGTGCCAGCAGTTTTAGCGGGGGGGCCTCAGATACGCAGTATTTT. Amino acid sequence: CASSFSGGASDTQYF.

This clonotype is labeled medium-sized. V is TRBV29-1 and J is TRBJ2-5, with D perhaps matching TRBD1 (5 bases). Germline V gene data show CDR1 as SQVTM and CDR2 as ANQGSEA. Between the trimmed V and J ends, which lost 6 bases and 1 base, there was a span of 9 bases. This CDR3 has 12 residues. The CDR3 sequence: CSVATAQETQYF. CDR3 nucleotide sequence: TGCAGCGTCGCGACAGCCCAAGAGACCCAGTACTTC. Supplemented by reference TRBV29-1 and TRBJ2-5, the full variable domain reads SAVISQKPSRDICQRGTSLTIQCQVDSQVTMMFWYRQQPGQSLTLIATANQGSEATYESGFVIDKFPISRPNLTFSTLTVSNMSPEDSSIYLCSVATAQETQYFGPGTRLLVL.

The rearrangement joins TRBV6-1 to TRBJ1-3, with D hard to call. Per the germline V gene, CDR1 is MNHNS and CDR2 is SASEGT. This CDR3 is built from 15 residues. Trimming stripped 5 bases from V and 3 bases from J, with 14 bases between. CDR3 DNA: TGTGCCAGCAGTACGTTACAGTACTTTGGAAACACCATATATTTT. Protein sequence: CASSTLQYFGNTIYF.

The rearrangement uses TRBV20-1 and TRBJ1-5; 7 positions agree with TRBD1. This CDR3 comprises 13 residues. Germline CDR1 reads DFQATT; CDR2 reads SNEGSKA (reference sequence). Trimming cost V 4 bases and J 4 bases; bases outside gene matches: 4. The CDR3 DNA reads TGCAGTGCTACTCAGGGGGGGAATCAGCCCCAGCATTTT. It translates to CSATQGGNQPQHF.

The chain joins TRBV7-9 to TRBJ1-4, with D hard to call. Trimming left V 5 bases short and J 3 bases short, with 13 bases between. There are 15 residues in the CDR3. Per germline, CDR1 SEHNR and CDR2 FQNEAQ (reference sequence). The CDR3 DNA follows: TGTGCCAGCAGCCCCACCACGGCCCCTAATGAAAAACTGTTTTTT. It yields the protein CASSPTTAPNEKLFF.

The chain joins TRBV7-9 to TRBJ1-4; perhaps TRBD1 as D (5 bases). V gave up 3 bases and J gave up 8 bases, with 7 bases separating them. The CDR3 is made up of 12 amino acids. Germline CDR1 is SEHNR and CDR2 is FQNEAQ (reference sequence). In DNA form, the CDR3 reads TGTGCCAGCAGCTTCGGGGGGGAAAAACTGTTTTTT. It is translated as CASSFGGEKLFF.

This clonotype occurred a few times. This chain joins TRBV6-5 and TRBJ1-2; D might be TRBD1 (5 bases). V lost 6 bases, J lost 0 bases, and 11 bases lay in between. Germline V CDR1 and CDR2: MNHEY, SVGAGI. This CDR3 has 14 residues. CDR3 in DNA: TGTGCCAGCAGCTGGACACCAGCTAACTATGGCTACACCTTC. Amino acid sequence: CASSWTPANYGYTF.

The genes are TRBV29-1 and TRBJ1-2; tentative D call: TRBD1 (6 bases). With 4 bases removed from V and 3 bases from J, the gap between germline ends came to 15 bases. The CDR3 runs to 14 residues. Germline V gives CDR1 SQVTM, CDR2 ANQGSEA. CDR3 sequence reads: CSVAQQGGDYGYTF. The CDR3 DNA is TGCAGCGTTGCACAACAGGGAGGAGACTATGGCTACACCTTC.

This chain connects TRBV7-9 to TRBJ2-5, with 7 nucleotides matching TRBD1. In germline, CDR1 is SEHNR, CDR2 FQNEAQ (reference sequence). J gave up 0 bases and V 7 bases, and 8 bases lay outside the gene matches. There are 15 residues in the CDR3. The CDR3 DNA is TGTGCCAGCATCCTTATTGGGACAGACCAAGAGACCCAGTACTTC. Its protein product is CASILIGTDQETQYF.

The CDR3 DNA follows: TGTGCCAGCTCACGGGGGCAGGGGGAGCAGTACTTC. Amino acids: CASSRGQGEQYF. The genes are TRBV18 and TRBJ2-7; D is perhaps TRBD1 (6 bases). CDR3 size: 12 residues. Germline V gives CDR1 KGHSH, CDR2 LQKENI. V was shortened by 4 bases and J by 7 bases, with 11 bases between the two germline ends.

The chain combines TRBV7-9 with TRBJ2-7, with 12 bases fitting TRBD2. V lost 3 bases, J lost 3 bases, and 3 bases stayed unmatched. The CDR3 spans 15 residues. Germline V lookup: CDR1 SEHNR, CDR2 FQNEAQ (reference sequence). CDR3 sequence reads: CASSFRLAGDYEQYF. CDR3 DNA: TGTGCCAGCAGCTTCAGACTAGCGGGGGACTACGAGCAGTACTTC.